This is a list of T cell receptor beta chains from one sample in a study of technical replicates of blood from four donors. This table comes from immunoSEQ multiplex PCR, and its TCRdb copy is limited to in-frame clones, with some not included. The table lists about 56,000 clones, over 90% of them singletons. Sequencing was performed on PBMCs. The receptor set was obtained from a human donor in good health. Some clones in this sample may be carry-over from other donors' samples. Both conserved end residues are part of each CDR3. Each record gives: V gene, D gene, J gene, CDR3 DNA, CDR3 protein. The D gene is left open where the match is weak.

v_call: TRBV12-5
d_call: TRBD1
j_call: TRBJ2-7
cdr3_nt: TGTGCTAGTGCCCCTTTTACGGGGACAGTCGAGCAGTACTTC
cdr3_aa: CASAPFTGTVEQYF

v_call: TRBV19
d_call: NA
j_call: TRBJ1-5
cdr3_nt: TGTGCCAGTAGAGAAGGACAGATAAGCAATCAGCCCCAGCATTTT
cdr3_aa: CASREGQISNQPQHF

v_call: TRBV10-3
d_call: TRBD2
j_call: TRBJ2-3
cdr3_nt: TGTGCCATCAACCCAGGACTAGGGAGGGATACGCAGTATTTT
cdr3_aa: CAINPGLGRDTQYF

v_call: TRBV7-2
d_call: TRBD2
j_call: TRBJ2-7
cdr3_nt: TGTGCCAGCAGCTTCGTCCGGCCTAGCGGGGGGTACGAGCAGTACTTC
cdr3_aa: CASSFVRPSGGYEQYF

v_call: TRBV7-3
d_call: NA
j_call: TRBJ1-1
cdr3_nt: TGTGCCAGCAGCCCCTCCTTGAACACTGAAGCTTTCTTT
cdr3_aa: CASSPSLNTEAFF

v_call: TRBV11-2
d_call: NA
j_call: TRBJ1-1
cdr3_nt: TGTGCCAGCAGCCACCCCGGGTCCGGGATCATGAACACTGAAGCTTTCTTT
cdr3_aa: CASSHPGSGIMNTEAFF

v_call: TRBV7-7
d_call: NA
j_call: TRBJ2-3
cdr3_nt: TGTGCCAGCAGCTTACTCGGCGGAAGCACAGATACGCAGTATTTT
cdr3_aa: CASSLLGGSTDTQYF

v_call: TRBV9
d_call: NA
j_call: TRBJ1-3
cdr3_nt: TGTGCCAGCAGCGTAGGGCAGGGAAACACCATATATTTT
cdr3_aa: CASSVGQGNTIYF

v_call: TRBV5-1
d_call: NA
j_call: TRBJ2-6
cdr3_nt: TGCGCCAGCAGCTTGGCGGGGGTCGGGGCCAACGTCCTGACTTTC
cdr3_aa: CASSLAGVGANVLTF

v_call: TRBV15
d_call: TRBD2
j_call: TRBJ2-7
cdr3_nt: TGTGCCACCAGTGCTCCGGGACTAGCGGCCTACGAGCAGTACTTC
cdr3_aa: CATSAPGLAAYEQYF

v_call: TRBV6-5
d_call: NA
j_call: TRBJ1-1
cdr3_nt: TGTGCCAGCAGCGAACAGGCAGTAGGTGAAGCTTTCTTT
cdr3_aa: CASSEQAVGEAFF

v_call: TRBV2
d_call: NA
j_call: TRBJ1-1
cdr3_nt: TGTGCCAGCAGTGAAGGGTGGGGCGCGGTCACTGAAGCTTTCTTT
cdr3_aa: CASSEGWGAVTEAFF

v_call: TRBV6-5
d_call: NA
j_call: TRBJ2-7
cdr3_nt: TGTGCCAGCAGTTCTCCAGCCGGGTCAACCTACGAGCAGTACTTC
cdr3_aa: CASSSPAGSTYEQYF